This is a list of T cell receptor beta chains from one sample in a study of T cells in Graves' hyperthyroidism and ophthalmopathy. In TCRdb, the multiplex PCR reads were re-called with MiXCR into one record per CDR3 protein. The table has 350,000 to 450,000 distinct CDR3 sequences, 17% seen once. Specimen: blood. These TCRs come from a woman between 25 and 40 years old with Graves' hyperthyroidism that later progressed to Graves' ophthalmopathy. Both conserved end residues are part of each CDR3. D genes are given only for firm matches. For some rows the clone size is stated as once, few or many, or as a class when expanded; others skip it.

>few|TRBD1|15|TRBV6-4|TRBJ1-6
CASSEEGQYNSPLHF
TGTGCCAGCAGTGAAGAGGGACAGTATAATTCACCCCTCCACTTT
>many|NA|14|TRBV28|TRBJ1-1
CASSLEGADTEAFF
TGTGCCAGCAGTTTAGAGGGCGCGGACACTGAAGCTTTCTTT
>NA|NA|14|TRBV7-9|TRBJ2-3
CASSLTASTDTQYF
TGTGCCAGCAGCTTAACAGCCTCCACAGATACGCAGTATTTT
>many|NA|14|TRBV5-1|TRBJ2-7
CASSLESVTYEQYF
TGCGCCAGCAGCTTGGAATCTGTTACCTACGAGCAGTACTTC
>few|NA|14|TRBV20-1|TRBJ1-1
CSAREPDKNTEAFF
TGCAGTGCTAGAGAACCCGACAAGAACACTGAAGCTTTCTTT
>many|NA|12|TRBV30|TRBJ1-1
CAWKRGRTEAFF
TGTGCCTGGAAACGAGGGAGGACTGAAGCTTTCTTT
>NA|TRBD1|14|TRBV20-1|TRBJ1-1
CSAVPGQTITEAFF
TGCAGTGCAGTTCCGGGACAGACGATCACTGAAGCTTTCTTT
>many|NA|13|TRBV5-1|TRBJ1-2
CASSLGSSAGYTF
TGCGCCAGCAGCCTGGGTTCTTCGGCTGGCTACACCTTC
>NA|NA|13|TRBV10-3|TRBJ2-7
CAISERGAYEQYF
TGTGCCATCAGTGAGCGCGGTGCTTACGAGCAGTACTTC
>few|TRBD1|16|TRBV5-1|TRBJ1-1
CASGTQPGTENTEAFF
TGCGCCAGCGGTACCCAACCCGGGACAGAGAACACTGAAGCTTTCTTT
>many|NA|14|TRBV30|TRBJ2-1
CAWSRDPRYNEQFF
TGTGCCTGGAGTCGTGACCCTCGTTACAATGAGCAGTTCTTC
>once|NA|16|TRBV9|TRBJ2-1
CAGSDSADRASHEQFF
TGTGCCGGCAGCGACAGCGCGGATCGGGCGAGCCATGAGCAGTTCTTC
>NA|NA|13|TRBV27|TRBJ2-1
CASSFSQNNEQFF
TGTGCCAGCAGTTTTTCGCAGAACAATGAGCAGTTCTTC
>NA|TRBD2|18|TRBV7-9|TRBJ2-7
CASSSPHGGGRRTYEQYF
TGTGCCAGCAGCTCACCTCATGGCGGGGGAAGGCGGACGTACGAGCAGTACTTC
>many|TRBD1|13|TRBV29-1|TRBJ1-2
CSVEKGQGYGYTF
TGCAGCGTTGAAAAGGGACAGGGGTATGGCTACACCTTC
>many|NA|15|TRBV11-2|TRBJ2-7
CASSLDALLDYGQYF
TGTGCCAGCAGCTTAGACGCACTCTTAGACTACGGGCAGTACTTC
>NA|NA|14|TRBV6-5|TRBJ1-1
CASSFGRLNTEAFF
TGTGCCAGCAGTTTTGGACGGCTGAACACTGAAGCTTTCTTT
>NA|NA|14|TRBV2|TRBJ2-1
CASRRGEDTGEQFF
TGTGCCAGCAGGAGGGGGGAGGACACCGGGGAGCAGTTCTTC
>few|TRBD1|17|TRBV4-1|TRBJ2-3
CASSRTGRAVLRDTQYF
TGCGCCAGCAGCCGGACAGGACGAGCGGTCCTGAGAGATACGCAGTATTTT
>many|TRBD1|15|TRBV5-1|TRBJ2-7
CASSFETGGIHEQYF
TGCGCCAGCAGCTTCGAGACAGGGGGTATCCACGAGCAGTACTTC
>many|TRBD1|14|TRBV28|TRBJ2-5
CASSSTGGEETQYF
TGTGCCAGCAGTTCTACAGGGGGCGAAGAGACCCAGTACTTC
>many|NA|14|TRBV2|TRBJ1-4
CASSDPDRDEKLFF
TGTGCCAGCAGTGACCCGGACCGGGATGAAAAACTGTTTTTT
>many|NA|13|TRBV28|TRBJ1-2
CASSWRPAYGYTF
TGTGCCAGCAGTTGGAGGCCGGCCTATGGCTACACCTTC
>few|TRBD1|15|TRBV2|TRBJ2-1
CASSERGTGYNEQFF
TGTGCCAGCAGTGAAAGGGGGACAGGATACAATGAGCAGTTCTTC
>few|TRBD1|14|TRBV7-9|TRBJ2-7
CASSFTGGDYEQYF
TGTGCCAGCAGCTTCACAGGGGGCGACTACGAGCAGTACTTC
>many|NA|11|TRBV28|TRBJ1-1
CASSYRTEAFF
TGTGCCAGCAGTTACAGAACTGAAGCTTTCTTT
>many|NA|15|TRBV3-1|TRBJ1-4
CASSPPGRLNEKLFF
TGTGCCAGCAGCCCACCGGGACGGCTGAATGAAAAACTGTTTTTT
>few|TRBD1|16|TRBV18|TRBJ1-1
CASSAGQEIRYTEAFF
TGTGCCAGCTCAGCGGGACAGGAGATACGGTACACTGAAGCTTTCTTT
>NA|NA|17|TRBV6-2/TRBV6-3|TRBJ2-7
CASSVYFPWDLSYEQYF
TGTGCCAGCAGTGTTTATTTCCCCTGGGACCTCTCCTACGAGCAGTACTTC
>NA|NA|15|TRBV5-1|TRBJ1-6
CASSLNPGRNSPLHF
TGCGCCAGCAGCTTGAACCCAGGGCGGAATTCACCCCTCCACTTT
>many|NA|13|TRBV5-1|TRBJ2-7
CASSPIGPAEQYF
TGCGCCAGCAGCCCAATCGGACCCGCGGAGCAGTACTTC
>NA|NA|13|TRBV7-9|TRBJ1-6
CASSLGPGDGLHF
TGTGCCAGCAGCCTAGGGCCGGGTGATGGCCTCCACTTT
>NA|TRBD2|13|TRBV2|TRBJ2-1
CASIGTSINEQFF
TGTGCCAGCATTGGGACTAGCATCAATGAGCAGTTCTTC
>many|TRBD2|17|TRBV7-9|TRBJ2-5
CASSLGPAGIPQETQYF
TGTGCCAGCAGCTTAGGCCCAGCGGGGATCCCACAAGAGACCCAGTACTTC
>many|TRBD1|16|TRBV2|TRBJ1-3
CASYRDRGLSGNTIYF
TGTGCCAGCTACCGAGACAGGGGGCTCTCTGGAAACACCATATATTTT
>NA|NA|15|TRBV7-3|TRBJ2-1
CASSRGLGVHNEQFF
TGTGCCAGCAGCAGAGGGCTTGGGGTCCACAATGAGCAGTTCTTC
>many|NA|18|TRBV2|TRBJ1-1
CASSASSFSFGVGSEAFF
TGTGCCAGCAGTGCAAGTTCATTTTCATTCGGGGTGGGGTCTGAAGCTTTCTTT
>few|TRBD1|17|TRBV9|TRBJ2-1
CASSGPRTGSVDGEQFF
TGTGCCAGCAGCGGGCCTCGGACAGGGTCGGTCGATGGTGAGCAGTTCTTC
>many|TRBD1|13|TRBV6-2/TRBV6-3|TRBJ2-7
CASGLTGGYEQYF
TGTGCCAGCGGACTTACAGGGGGGTACGAGCAGTACTTC
>many|NA|15|TRBV7-2|TRBJ1-1
CASSLMDSQNTEAFF
TGTGCCAGCAGCTTAATGGACAGTCAGAACACTGAAGCTTTCTTT